These 19 T cell receptor beta chains came from one sample sequenced in a study of T cell repertoires in cytomegalovirus infection. TCRdb called the reads again in MiXCR, with one record for every CDR3 protein. This table holds about 400,000 distinct CDR3 sequences, less than 20% found once. Material for sequencing was PBMCs. Source of these receptors: a human donor in good health (CMV status not recorded). Some clones in this sample may be carry-over from other donors' samples.

A word on this clonotype: Likely a read error: the CDR3 ends without its conserved phenylalanine or tryptophan. The limits of the CDR3 on the DNA are not certain, so only TCRdb's listed CDR3 is given. The CDR3 loop reads CASSVDRGNEKLFG. This chain links TRBV7-2 with TRBJ1-4; the table assigns TRBD1, which was not confirmed against the DNA. In germline, CDR1 is SGHTA, CDR2 FQGNSA. Ends included, the CDR3 has 14 residues.

This clonotype was recorded many times. J is TRBJ1-2 and V is TRBV7-2; possible D gene TRBD1, 6 bases. Germline lookup yields CDR1 SGHTA and CDR2 FQGNSA. Trimming removed 1 base at V and 7 bases at J, with 13 bases between. CDR3 length equals 14 residues. The CDR3 DNA reads TGTGCCAGCAGCTTAGTGGGGGCTCAACGTGGCTACACCTTC. Translation gives CASSLVGAQRGYTF.

This clonotype was seen a few times. The chain joins TRBV20-1 to TRBJ1-5, with a possible D match to TRBD1 (6 bases). CDR1 is DFQATT, CDR2 SNEGSKA, per germline (reference sequence). This CDR3 region has 12 residues. Trimming pared 6 bases from V and 3 bases from J, leaving 9 bases between. The CDR3 DNA sequence: TGCAGTGCCTCGGGGGCCAATCAGCCCCAGCATTTT. It codes for CSASGANQPQHF.

This clonotype appeared many times. This chain joins TRBV5-1 and TRBJ1-2; TRBD1 agrees at 7 bases. The germline gives CDR1 SGHRS, CDR2 YFSETQ. Trimming cost V 4 bases and J 0 bases; bases outside gene matches: 6. The length of the CDR3 is 15 residues. CDR3 sequence: CASSPRQGTNYGYTF. DNA for the CDR3: TGCGCCAGCAGCCCACGACAGGGTACTAACTATGGCTACACCTTC.

This clonotype has at least ten counts. The chain links TRBV7-2 to TRBJ2-5; D not resolved. The V end was cut by 5 bases, the J end by 2 bases, with 9 bases between. This CDR3 comprises 13 residues. Germline CDR1 is SGHTA and CDR2 is FQGNSA. The CDR3: CASSPPNQETQYF. Written as DNA, the CDR3 is TGTGCCAGCAGCCCCCCTAATCAAGAGACCCAGTACTTC. Drawing the rest from reference TRBV7-2 and TRBJ2-5, the complete variable domain is GAGVSQSPSNKVTEKGKDVELRCDPISGHTALYWYRQSLGQGLEFLIYFQGNSAPDKSGLPSDRFSAERTGGSVSTLTIQRTQQEDSAVYLCASSPPNQETQYFGPGTRLLVL.

In this sample, this clonotype turned up many times. The chain is built from TRBV5-1 and TRBJ1-4; 10 bases map to TRBD1. V shed 4 bases, J shed 8 bases, and the junction held 5 bases outside the gene matches. The CDR3 loop spans 14 amino acids. CDR1 is SGHRS, CDR2 YFSETQ, per germline. DNA of the CDR3: TGCGCCAGCAGCGGAGGGACAGGGGAGGAAAAACTGTTTTTT. As protein: CASSGGTGEEKLFF.

The chain joins TRBV3-1 to TRBJ2-1; D gene uncertain. V lost 10 bases, J lost 0 bases, and 10 bases lay in between. The germline V gene encodes CDR1 LGHDT and CDR2 YNNKEL (reference sequence). The CDR3 loop spans 13 amino acids. CDR3: CATSIASYNEQFF. The CDR3 DNA sequence: TGTGCCACCTCGATAGCCTCCTACAATGAGCAGTTCTTC.

This clonotype has ten or more counts. The rearrangement uses TRBV7-2 and TRBJ2-7; D unresolved. V was trimmed by 8 bases and J by 9 bases, leaving 17 bases between them. The CDR3 loop spans 12 amino acids. Germline V CDR1 and CDR2: SGHTA, FQGNSA. The CDR3 region has the DNA TGTGCCAGCGGAAATACCTACGAGCGGCAGTACTTC. Translating it yields CASGNTYERQYF.

CDR3: CASSQRGRGFVDTQYF. CDR3 DNA: TGTGCCAGCAGCCAACGAGGCAGGGGGTTCGTAGATACGCAGTATTTT. The chain is built from TRBV12-3 or TRBV12-4 and TRBJ2-3, with 7 bases fitting TRBD1. The CDR3 spans 16 residues. The V and J ends lost 6 bases and 5 bases, in that order; junction bases with no gene match: 14.

This clonotype came up a few times. The chain employs TRBV10-3 and TRBJ2-1, with a possible D match to TRBD2 (6 bases). CDR3 length: 15 amino acids. The germline V and J ends were trimmed by 0 bases and 4 bases, with 10 bases remaining between them. The V gene's germline CDR1 is ENHRY and CDR2 SYGVKD. CDR3 residues: CAISESGGLYNEQFF. The CDR3 DNA reads as TGTGCCATCAGTGAGTCGGGGGGTTTATACAATGAGCAGTTCTTC.

In this sample, this clonotype turned up a few times. The chain joins TRBV19 to TRBJ1-1, with a tentative D call TRBD1 (6 bases). With 4 bases removed from V and 10 bases from J, the gap between germline ends came to 16 bases. Looked up from germline, CDR1 is LNHDA and CDR2 is SQIVND (reference sequence). This CDR3 comprises 13 residues. The CDR3 DNA reads TGTGCCAGTAGTAGTTACGTGGGGGCTAGAGCTTTCTTT. It encodes CASSSYVGARAFF.

There are many counts of this clonotype. The chain joins TRBV7-2 to TRBJ2-2; possibly TRBD1 for D (6 bases). Deletions cut 3 bases from V and 7 bases from J, with 12 bases between. Germline CDR1 is SGHTA and CDR2 is FQGNSA. This CDR3 spans 14 amino acids. The CDR3 protein is CASSLGHSLGELFF. The CDR3 bases are TGTGCCAGCAGCTTGGGACATTCCCTCGGGGAGCTGTTTTTT.

This clonotype appeared a few times. The J gene is TRBJ2-1, the V gene TRBV5-4; D is possibly TRBD1 (5 bases). V dropped 4 bases and J dropped 0 bases, with 8 bases sitting between them. CDR1 and CDR2 (germline): SGHNT, YYREEE (reference sequence). This CDR3 has 14 amino acids. The CDR3 coding sequence is TGTGCCAGCAGCAACAGGAACTCCTACAATGAGCAGTTCTTC. Its translation is CASSNRNSYNEQFF.

V usage is TRBV7-2 and J usage is TRBJ2-7; weak D call: TRBD2 (7 bases). The CDR3 is 13 amino acids. The V gene's germline CDR1 is SGHTA and CDR2 FQGNSA. The V end lost 4 bases, the J end lost 7 bases, and 14 bases lay between the germline ends. The CDR3 sequence: CASSSRGAGEQYF. In DNA form, the CDR3 reads TGTGCCAGCAGCTCCCGGGGGGCGGGGGAGCAGTACTTC.

This clonotype was picked up many times. The chain has TRBV2 and TRBJ2-6; D is perhaps TRBD1 or TRBD2 (5 bases each). CDR1 SNHLY and CDR2 FYNNEI come from the germline V gene. The CDR3 spans 15 residues. Trimming left V 6 bases short and J 2 bases short, with 11 bases between. The CDR3 region has the DNA TGTGCCAGCAGGGCTTGGGACGCTGGGGCCAACGTCCTGACTTTC. It encodes CASRAWDAGANVLTF. The variable domain in full, with the rest retrieved from reference TRBV2 and TRBJ2-6, is EPEVTQTPSHQVTQMGQEVILRCVPISNHLYFYWYRQILGQKVEFLVSFYNNEISEKSEIFDDQFSVERPDGSNFTLKIRSTKLEDSAMYFCASRAWDAGANVLTFGAGSRLTVL.

This clonotype was observed a single time. This rearrangement joins TRBV5-1 to TRBJ1-1; D unresolved. The CDR3 covers 15 residues. CDR1 SGHRS and CDR2 YFSETQ come from the germline V gene. The V gene lost 4 bases and the J gene lost 0 bases, with 13 bases spanning the gap. CDR3 nucleotides: TGCGCCAGCAGCCCCCAAGGGCAGATGAACACTGAAGCTTTCTTT. This sequence encodes CASSPQGQMNTEAFF.

There are a few counts of this clonotype. The chain employs TRBV18 and TRBJ2-5; tentative D call: TRBD2 (6 bases). V lost 1 base and J lost 5, with 17 bases in between. From germline, CDR1 is KGHSH and CDR2 LQKENI. The CDR3 is 16 residues long. The CDR3 DNA sequence: TGTGCCAGCTCACCACGGAGGGGCAGGTCCGGGGAGACCCAGTACTTC. It translates to CASSPRRGRSGETQYF.

There are many counts of this clonotype. This rearrangement joins TRBV6-6 to TRBJ1-1; D possibly corresponds to TRBD1 (5 bases). V lost 6 bases, J lost 6 bases, and 20 bases lay in between. Germline assignment: CDR1 MNHNY and CDR2 SVGAGI (reference sequence). The CDR3 length is 15 residues. The chain's CDR3 is CASRQNRQINAEAFF. The DNA of the CDR3 is TGTGCCAGCAGGCAAAACCGACAGATCAACGCTGAAGCTTTCTTT.

This clonotype was seen many times. The rearrangement uses TRBV7-6 and TRBJ2-2; maybe TRBD1 (5 bases). The CDR3 is made up of 13 amino acids. The germline V and J ends were trimmed by 5 bases and 5 bases, with 9 bases remaining between them. Germline V CDR1 and CDR2: SGHVS, FNYEAQ. The CDR3: CASSATVTGELFF. As DNA, the CDR3 is TGTGCCAGCAGCGCGACAGTTACCGGGGAGCTGTTTTTT.